This T cell receptor (beta chain) stems from a study of CD8 T cells in Susac syndrome. The length of the CDR3 is 16 residues. The V gene's germline CDR1 is GTSNPN and CDR2 SVGIG (reference sequence). Trimming cost V 1 base and J 5 bases; bases outside gene matches: 8. TCR beta was sequenced from blood CD8+ and CD4+ T cells. Random hexamers were used to reverse transcribe 0.5 to 1 ug of RNA. Amplification of TCR beta CDR3 across 54 Vbeta and 13 Jbeta was performed with immunoSEQ multiplex PCR. TCRdb used MiXCR to reprocess the immunoSEQ multiplex PCR reads, holding one entry per CDR3 protein. The sample consists of a few hundred thousand distinct CDR3 sequences, more than 85% of them appearing once.

The chain recombines TRBV30 with TRBJ1-2; 12 nucleotides line up with TRBD1. The sequenced sample consisted of CD8+ T cells from PBMCs. The receptor comes from a human donor with multiple sclerosis. The CDR3: CAWSEGQGAPAYGYTF. The CDR3 nucleotides are TGTGCCTGGAGTGAGGGACAGGGGGCGCCGGCTTATGGCTACACCTTC.